The 10 T cell receptor beta chains below come from one sample, sequenced in a study of blood T cell repertoires in COVID-19 (dated by TCRdb to the early 2020s). The library was built by means of the immunoSEQ multiplex PCR assay. TCRdb provides this immuneACCESS table in a form limited to in-frame rearrangements. Some clones are lacking; in checked studies, under half of them reflect an unresolved V gene, and why the rest are absent is not known. This sample has roughly 200,000 clones in its table, and 87% of those were observed once. The ten biggest clones cover roughly 6.2% of the sample. The sample taken for sequencing was peripheral blood. These receptors were collected from a man aged 55 to 70 who had recovered from COVID-19.

V and J are TRBV7-6 and TRBJ1-5; D unresolved. CDR1 and CDR2 from the germline V gene are SGHVS and FNYEAQ. V lost 4 bases to trimming and J lost 5 bases, with 6 bases between them. The CDR3 is 12 residues long. CDR3 amino acids: CASSSVDQPQHF. Here the CDR3 DNA reads TGTGCCAGCAGCTCGGTTGATCAGCCCCAGCATTTT.

CDR3 sequence reads: CASSLAQDTQYF. In DNA form, the CDR3 reads TGCGCCAGCAGCTTGGCACAAGATACGCAGTATTTT. This chain uses TRBV5-1 with TRBJ2-3; D unresolved. The CDR3 has 12 amino acids. V shed 0 bases and J shed 5 bases, with 4 bases lying between them. In germline, CDR1 is SGHRS, CDR2 YFSETQ.

The rearrangement joins TRBV7-9 to TRBJ2-1; tentatively, D is TRBD1 (5 bases). The germline V and J ends were trimmed by 7 bases and 6 bases, with 13 bases remaining between them. The CDR3 spans 13 residues. Germline V gene data show CDR1 as SEHNR and CDR2 as FQNEAQ (reference sequence). This CDR3 reads CASITSGFNEQFF. Written as DNA, the CDR3 is TGTGCCAGCATCACTTCAGGGTTCAATGAGCAGTTCTTC.

V is TRBV12-2 and J is TRBJ1-1. TRBV12-2 is listed as a pseudogene. The CDR3 covers 16 residues. CDR3 in amino acids: CASRLGLLGGNTEAFF. DNA of the CDR3: TGTGCAAGTCGGTTAGGGCTACTAGGAGGCAACACTGAAGCTTTCTTT.

V gene TRBV28 combines with J gene TRBJ1-5, with TRBD1 identical over 10 bases. Germline assignment: CDR1 MDHEN and CDR2 SYDVKM. The CDR3 is made up of 15 amino acids. Trimming took 6 bases from V and 1 from J; bases not matched to a gene: 3. This CDR3 is CASRRQGASNQPQHF. The CDR3 DNA sequence: TGTGCCAGCAGACGACAGGGGGCAAGCAATCAGCCCCAGCATTTT.

The V gene is TRBV24-1, the J gene TRBJ1-5, with unresolved D. The germline CDR1 and CDR2 sequences are KGHDR and SFDVKD. Trimming stripped 3 bases from V and 5 bases from J, with 13 bases between. The CDR3 loop spans 15 amino acids. The CDR3 is CATSDRGARYQPQHF. In DNA, the CDR3 is TGTGCCACCAGTGATAGAGGTGCCCGTTATCAGCCCCAGCATTTT.

This rearrangement joins TRBV6-2 or TRBV6-3 to TRBJ2-7; D is ambiguous. Germline V lookup: CDR1 MNHEY, CDR2 SVGEGT. V gave up 4 bases and J gave up 7 bases, with 8 bases separating them. This CDR3 has 11 amino acids. CDR3 nucleotide sequence: TGTGCCAGCAGTTGGTTGCGGGAGCAGTACTTC. This encodes CASSWLREQYF.

This rearrangement joins TRBV19 to TRBJ2-7; no clear D. The V gene's germline CDR1 is LNHDA and CDR2 SQIVND (reference sequence). The CDR3 covers 15 residues. Trimming took off 0 bases at V and 4 bases at J, with 13 bases between the two ends. The CDR3 sequence: CASSIDTRPNYEQYF. As DNA, the CDR3 is TGTGCCAGTAGTATAGATACCAGGCCAAATTACGAGCAGTACTTC.

The genes are TRBV2 and TRBJ2-1; 11 bases are a match to TRBD2. V lost 6 bases to trimming and J lost 2 bases; unmatched junction nucleotides: 12. Looked up from germline, CDR1 is SNHLY and CDR2 is FYNNEI. This CDR3 region has 18 residues. The CDR3 protein is CASSGGLAGKRAYNEQFF. CDR3 nucleotides: TGTGCCAGCAGCGGAGGACTAGCGGGCAAGCGCGCCTACAATGAGCAGTTCTTC.

The chain has TRBV7-3 and TRBJ1-6; 8 bases are a match to TRBD1. Germline V lookup: CDR1 SGHTA, CDR2 FQGTGA. Trimming at V came to 5 bases and at J to 10 bases, leaving 7 bases not matched to a gene. There are 14 residues in the CDR3. CDR3 DNA sequence: TGTGCCAGCAGCCCAGGGGGCAGCAGCTCACCCCTCCACTTT. This codes for CASSPGGSSSPLHF.